A selection of T cell receptor beta chains follows, all from one sample in a study of OX40 agonist ivuxolimab in advanced cancers. Here immunoSEQ multiplex PCR was the method, and the copy in TCRdb shows in-frame clones only, minus some. Of 65,000 to 80,000 clones listed, about four fifths are singletons. Sequenced here: CD4+ or CD8+ T cells sorted from blood, sampled in a trial of the OX40 agonist ivuxolimab. Every receptor here comes from an adult with an advanced solid tumor such as melanoma, head and neck, liver or kidney cancer. CDR3s include the opening cysteine and the closing phenylalanine or tryptophan. Each record gives: J gene, D gene, V gene, clone size, CDR3 DNA, CDR3 protein. The D gene is left open where the match is weak. Clone size is stated in some rows and not others, as once, few, many or a class when expanded.

>TRBJ2-7|NA|TRBV4-1|NA
TGCGCCAGCAGCTTAACCCGGGACGCGAGCTCCTACGAGCAGTACTTC
CASSLTRDASSYEQYF
>TRBJ1-4|NA|TRBV25-1|NA
TGTGCCAGCAGTGGAAGGGGTTTTGAAAAACTGTTTTTT
CASSGRGFEKLFF
>TRBJ1-3|NA|TRBV7-4|NA
TGTGCCAGCAGCCAGGGTAGGACTTTCTCTGGAAACACCATATATTTT
CASSQGRTFSGNTIYF
>TRBJ1-4|NA|TRBV7-8|NA
TGTGCCAGCAGCGGGTTGGTCAGGGCATCTAATGAAAAACTGTTTTTT
CASSGLVRASNEKLFF
>TRBJ2-5|NA|TRBV9|once
TGTGCCAGCAGCGTGGGGGGACTCCAACAAGAGACCCAGTACTTC
CASSVGGLQQETQYF
>TRBJ2-3|TRBD1|TRBV30|few
TGTGCCTGGAGCCATTCCTCGTTGAGACAGGGGGGAACAGATACGCAGTATTTT
CAWSHSSLRQGGTDTQYF
>TRBJ2-7|NA|TRBV28|NA
TGTGCCAGCAGTTTCCTATCCTACGAGCAGTACTTC
CASSFLSYEQYF
>TRBJ2-2|NA|TRBV6-5|few
TGTGCCAGCAGTTACGGAGACAGGCTCACCGGGGAGCTGTTTTTT
CASSYGDRLTGELFF
>TRBJ2-1|TRBD2|TRBV28|NA
TGTGCCAGCAAGCAAGCGGGAGCTTCCCATGAGCAGTTCTTC
CASKQAGASHEQFF
>TRBJ2-7|NA|TRBV6-5|once
TGTGCCAGCAGTTACGAACGTGGCCACGAGCAGTACTTC
CASSYERGHEQYF
>TRBJ1-1|TRBD1|TRBV25-1|NA
TGTGCCAGCAGTGATCACTATAGGACAGGCCGGAACACTGAAGCTTTCTTT
CASSDHYRTGRNTEAFF
>TRBJ2-3|NA|TRBV5-1|NA
TGCGCCAGCAGCTTGCGGGTGTTCACAGATACGCAGTATTTT
CASSLRVFTDTQYF
>TRBJ2-1|NA|TRBV15|NA
TGTGCCACCAGCAGAGATAGTGAGCAGTTCTTC
CATSRDSEQFF
>TRBJ2-1|TRBD1|TRBV14|NA
TGTGCCAGCAGTCGCAACAGGGGTGGGTACAATGAGCAGTTCTTC
CASSRNRGGYNEQFF
>TRBJ1-1|NA|TRBV7-9|NA
TGTGCCGGGGGGAGAGCTGGGACGGGGAACACTGAAGCTTTCTTT
CAGGRAGTGNTEAFF
>TRBJ1-4|TRBD1|TRBV4-2|once
TGTGCCAGCAGCCCCGGACAGGGGGAGGCTAATGAAAAACTGTTTTTT
CASSPGQGEANEKLFF
>TRBJ2-1|NA|TRBV29-1|NA
TGCAGCGTTGGGAGAGGGGGAAGGAATGAGCAGTTCTTC
CSVGRGGRNEQFF
>TRBJ2-4|NA|TRBV11-2|NA
TGTGCCAGCAGCTTAGATTTGGTAGCCAAAAACATTCAGTACTTC
CASSLDLVAKNIQYF
>TRBJ2-7|NA|TRBV9|NA
TGTGCCAGCAGCGTCTCCGCCGGGACAAACTACGAGCAGTACTTC
CASSVSAGTNYEQYF
>TRBJ1-2|NA|TRBV19|NA
TGTGCCAGTGAGGGAGGGAACTATGGCTACACCTTC
CASEGGNYGYTF
>TRBJ1-6|NA|TRBV14|few
TGTGCCAGCAGCCTGGCAGACAGGTTGAATTCACCCCTCCACTTT
CASSLADRLNSPLHF
>TRBJ2-2|TRBD2|TRBV7-2|NA
TGTGCCAGCAGCTTTTCTAGCGGGGGGGCGAACACCGGGGAGCTGTTTTTT
CASSFSSGGANTGELFF
>TRBJ1-2|TRBD1|TRBV30|NA
TGTGCCTGGAGAAGGGACAGGGTTGGGAATGGCTACACCTTC
CAWRRDRVGNGYTF
>TRBJ1-4|NA|TRBV29-1|NA
TGCAGCGCTGACGGGGGGGTAGGCGAAAAACTGTTTTTT
CSADGGVGEKLFF
>TRBJ1-2|NA|TRBV19|NA
TGTGCCAGTAGTATAACTATGGCAGCCTATGGCTACACCTTC
CASSITMAAYGYTF
>TRBJ2-7|NA|TRBV27|NA
TGTGCCAGCCGCCCCGGGTCACTATACGAGCAGTACTTC
CASRPGSLYEQYF
>TRBJ2-2|NA|TRBV7-8|NA
TGTGCCAGCAGCTTAGGAGGGGCCGGGGAGCTGTTTTTT
CASSLGGAGELFF
>TRBJ2-1|NA|TRBV14|NA
TGTGCCAGCAGCCAAGACGGACCATGGAATGAGCAGTTCTTC
CASSQDGPWNEQFF
>TRBJ1-2|NA|TRBV30|NA
TGTGCCTGGTGGAGGACGGGATATGGCTACACCTTC
CAWWRTGYGYTF
>TRBJ1-1|NA|TRBV30|NA
TGTGCCTGGAGCCAGGGGTGGAACACTGAAGCTTTCTTT
CAWSQGWNTEAFF
>TRBJ1-2|TRBD1|TRBV7-2|NA
TGTGCCAGCAGCTTTACCGGGGACAGTCACTATGGCTACACCTTC
CASSFTGDSHYGYTF
>TRBJ2-5|TRBD2|TRBV19|NA
TGTGCCAGTAGTACTCCGACTAGCCGCCGATTAGGGACCCAGTACTTC
CASSTPTSRRLGTQYF